These 12 T cell receptor beta chains share one sample of origin, sequenced in a study of blood T cell repertoires in COVID-19. Generated by immunoSEQ multiplex PCR, the TCRdb table keeps only in-frame clones and is missing some. The sample records more than 80,000 clones, about 83% being singletons. The sequencing input was peripheral blood. Receptors originate from a woman in her 70s with acute or convalescent COVID-19.

The gene calls are TRBV29-1 and TRBJ2-3, with TRBD2 as a possible D gene (5 bases). Germline loops: CDR1 SQVTM, CDR2 ANQGSEA. CDR3 length: 12 amino acids. Trimming cost V 4 bases and J 2 bases, with 7 bases left between them. CDR3 region: CSVGGSTDTQYF. The CDR3 nucleotides are TGCAGCGTTGGAGGGTCCACAGATACGCAGTATTTT.

The rearrangement links TRBV7-6 to TRBJ1-1; 7 bases fit TRBD1. CDR3 size: 13 residues. Germline-derived CDR1 and CDR2 are SGHVS and FNYEAQ. The V gene end was trimmed by 5 bases and the J gene end by 7 bases; junction bases not matched to a gene: 7. CDR3 in amino acids: CASSDRVSSEAFF. DNA for the CDR3: TGTGCCAGCAGCGACAGGGTCTCCAGTGAAGCTTTCTTT.

The chain employs TRBV6-2 or TRBV6-3 and TRBJ1-1, with D possibly being TRBD1 (5 bases). V dropped 2 bases and J dropped 5 bases, with 9 bases sitting between them. The CDR3 sequence is 13 residues long. Per germline, CDR1 MNHEY and CDR2 SVGEGT. The CDR3 nucleotides are TGTGCCAGCAGTTACGAGGGGAGGACTGAAGCTTTCTTT. Amino acids: CASSYEGRTEAFF.

The chain couples TRBV5-1 to TRBJ2-5; TRBD2 is a possible D gene (9 bases). Germline CDR1 SGHRS, CDR2 YFSETQ. V lost 1 base, J lost 5 bases, and 15 bases lay in between. The CDR3 is 15 amino acids. In DNA, the CDR3 is TGCGCCAGCAGCTTGCAGCGGGGGGACAGGGAGACCCAGTACTTC. Encoded protein: CASSLQRGDRETQYF.

The chain recombines TRBV5-1 with TRBJ1-1, with 9 bases identical to TRBD1. V shed 4 bases, J shed 5 bases, and the junction held 6 bases outside the gene matches. The germline gives CDR1 SGHRS, CDR2 YFSETQ. The CDR3 is 14 amino acids. The CDR3 region has the DNA TGCGCCAGCAGCACGGACAGGGGTGAGACTGAAGCTTTCTTT. Its protein product is CASSTDRGETEAFF.

The rearrangement joins TRBV5-5 to TRBJ1-6; D unclear. The V end was cut by 4 bases, the J end by 0 bases, with 11 bases between. The CDR3 spans 16 residues. Germline V lookup: CDR1 SGHKS, CDR2 YYEKEE (reference sequence). In nucleotides, the CDR3 is TGTGCCAGCAGCGTCGGGAGTAGCTCCTATAATTCACCCCTCCACTTT. This gives the protein CASSVGSSSYNSPLHF.

The chain uses TRBV5-1 and TRBJ1-2, with D tentatively TRBD1 (6 bases). Trimming took 0 bases from V and 2 from J, leaving 20 bases between them. Germline V CDR1 and CDR2: SGHRS, YFSETQ. The CDR3 has 18 residues. The CDR3 nucleotides read TGCGCCAGCAGCTTGGGAGGTCAGGGGACCTTACTCAACTATGGCTACACCTTC. Amino acid sequence: CASSLGGQGTLLNYGYTF.

The CDR3 sequence is CASSQFGGDTEAFF. Written as DNA, the CDR3 is TGTGCCAGCAGCCAATTCGGCGGGGACACTGAAGCTTTCTTT. The chain couples TRBV3-1 (or the pseudogene TRBV3-2) to TRBJ1-1; D not certain. The CDR3 runs to 14 residues. The germline V gene has CDR1 LGHDT and CDR2 YNNKEL (reference sequence). Trimming stripped 2 bases from V and 3 bases from J, with 10 bases between.

The V gene is TRBV5-4, the J gene TRBJ2-3, with 7 bases that match TRBD2. The CDR3 length is 14 residues. Germline V gene lookup returns CDR1 SGHNT and CDR2 YYREEE (reference sequence). The V and J ends lost 6 bases and 2 bases, in that order; junction bases with no gene match: 6. CDR3 region: CASTWAGDTDTQYF. CDR3 sequence (DNA): TGTGCCAGCACCTGGGCGGGGGACACAGATACGCAGTATTTT.

The sample holds a few counts of this clone. The chain combines TRBV30 with TRBJ2-7; possible D gene TRBD1, 6 bases. The V end lost 5 bases, the J end lost 3 bases, and 8 bases lay between the germline ends. The germline gives CDR1 GTSNPN, CDR2 SVGIG (reference sequence). This CDR3 is 11 amino acids long. This CDR3 reads CAWGTSYEQYF. The CDR3 nucleotides are TGTGCCTGGGGGACAAGCTACGAGCAGTACTTC.

This clone was observed a single time. The rearrangement uses TRBV12-3 or TRBV12-4 and TRBJ1-1, with D tentatively TRBD1 (5 bases). The CDR3 is made up of 13 amino acids. V was cut by 6 bases and J by 1 base, with 9 bases left in between. The CDR3 sequence is CASRRDWNTEAFF. CDR3 sequence (DNA): TGTGCCAGCAGAAGGGACTGGAACACTGAAGCTTTCTTT.

This sequence joins TRBV2 and TRBJ1-1; D gene unclear. This CDR3 is built from 13 residues. In germline, CDR1 is SNHLY, CDR2 FYNNEI. Trimming shortened V by 6 bases and J by 4 bases, and 12 bases separated the two germline ends. CDR3 amino acids: CASSPGLGTEAFF. As DNA, the CDR3 is TGTGCCAGCAGCCCAGGTCTGGGCACTGAAGCTTTCTTT.